The entry that follows covers one T cell receptor beta chain sequence. The CDR3 sequence is 14 residues long. CDR1 SQVTM and CDR2 ANQGSEA come from the germline V gene. Trimming left V 5 bases short and J 2 bases short, with 15 bases between. This entry is derived from a study of blood T cell repertoires in COVID-19. Participant age was roughly 18 to 95 years, and participants resided in 25 or so US areas. The assay was immunoSEQ multiplex PCR, and TCRdb's table has in-frame clones only and misses some. The sample has around 150,000 clones, 80% seen once; the top ten hold about 6%. Material: PBMCs or T cells enriched from blood (not recorded which). The chain recombines TRBV29-1 with TRBJ1-1, with D unclear. The clonotype originates from a man aged 40-55 years who had recovered from COVID-19. The CDR3 loop is CSVRGRQTNTEAFF. Here the CDR3 DNA reads TGCAGCGTTCGAGGTCGGCAGACCAACACTGAAGCTTTCTTT.